Listed below are T cell receptor beta chains from one sample, sequenced in a study of control samples from healthy donors and cancer patients. Profiling relied on immunoSEQ multiplex PCR, and the TCRdb table lists in-frame clones only, not all of them. This table holds roughly 190,000 clones. The sample comprised blood. These receptors originate from a woman in her 30s in good health. The CDR3 runs from the conserved cysteine through the conserved F or W. D genes are given only for firm matches.

v_gene	d_gene	j_gene	CDR3nt	CDR3aa
TRBV7-3	TRBD2	TRBJ2-3	TGTGCCAGCAGCTTAAGGCCAGCGGGGGGCACAGATACGCAGTATTTT	CASSLRPAGGTDTQYF
TRBV21-1	NA	TRBJ2-5	TGTGCCAGCAGCAAAGCTCGGCCAGAGGATTACCAAGAGACCCAGTACTTC	CASSKARPEDYQETQYF
TRBV18	TRBD2	TRBJ2-7	TGTGCCAGCTCACCAAAGGGCGGGGGGGCGATCTACGAGCAGTACTTC	CASSPKGGGAIYEQYF
TRBV5-5	NA	TRBJ2-3	TGTGCCAGCAGCTTGGCGGGGGAAAGAGATACGCAGTATTTT	CASSLAGERDTQYF
TRBV7-9	NA	TRBJ2-2	TGTGCCAGCAGCTTAGAGGGCACCGGGGAGCTGTTTTTT	CASSLEGTGELFF
TRBV4-1	NA	TRBJ1-1	TGCGCCAGCAGCCAGCTAATAGGGAACACTGAAGCTTTCTTT	CASSQLIGNTEAFF
TRBV6-5	TRBD1	TRBJ1-2	TGTGCCAGCAGCCCCGGACAGGGTAACTATGGCTACACCTTC	CASSPGQGNYGYTF
TRBV27	NA	TRBJ2-7	TGTGCCAGCGGACGAAACAGGGAGAAGACCTACGAGCAGTACTTC	CASGRNREKTYEQYF
TRBV5-1	TRBD1	TRBJ1-2	TGCGCCAGCAGCAGGGACAGGGGGGCTTTTGGCTACACCTTC	CASSRDRGAFGYTF
TRBV7-2	NA	TRBJ1-1	TGTGCCAGCAGCTTAGTTGGGGTAGGGATGAACACTGAAGCTTTCTTT	CASSLVGVGMNTEAFF
TRBV12-1	NA	TRBJ1-1	TGTGCCAGCACCCCCAAAGGTTCTGAAGCTTTCTTT	CASTPKGSEAFF
TRBV6-4	NA	TRBJ2-2	TGTGCCAGCAGTGACAGGGATGCCGGGGAGCTGTTTTTT	CASSDRDAGELFF
TRBV5-8	NA	TRBJ1-2	TGTGCCAGCAGCTGGGACAAATCGGGTGGCTACACCTTC	CASSWDKSGGYTF
TRBV7-3	TRBD1	TRBJ1-2	TGTGCCAGCAGCGAAACAGGGGGCGTCGGCTACACCTTC	CASSETGGVGYTF
TRBV18	NA	TRBJ1-2	TGTGCCAGCTCACCACCGGGGGAAGGGGGATCGGGCTACACCTTC	CASSPPGEGGSGYTF
TRBV29-1	NA	TRBJ1-2	TGCAGCGTTGATCGGCAGCTTACCTATGGCTACACCTTC	CSVDRQLTYGYTF
TRBV11-2	NA	TRBJ1-6	TGTGCCAGCAGCTTCAGGGGTGAGGCTTCACCCCTCCACTTT	CASSFRGEASPLHF
TRBV5-1	NA	TRBJ1-1	TGCGCCAGCAGCTTGAACGGGGCTTCCTTGAACACTGAAGCTTTCTTT	CASSLNGASLNTEAFF
TRBV6-1	NA	TRBJ1-6	TGTGCCAGCAGTGAAACCTCGGAGTATAATTCACCCCTCCACTTT	CASSETSEYNSPLHF
TRBV28	NA	TRBJ1-1	TGTGCCAGCAGTTACCCCAGACAGCGCGGAACTGAAGCTTTCTTT	CASSYPRQRGTEAFF
TRBV5-1	TRBD1	TRBJ1-2	TGCGCCAGCAGTTCTGGACAGGTATATGGCTACACCTTC	CASSSGQVYGYTF
TRBV7-2	NA	TRBJ2-1	TGTGCCAGCAGCTTCTCGGGCCGGGGCAATGAGCAGTTCTTC	CASSFSGRGNEQFF
TRBV7-6	NA	TRBJ2-5	TGTGCCAGCAGCGCAGCAAGGTCCCAAGAGACCCAGTACTTC	CASSAARSQETQYF
TRBV5-4	NA	TRBJ1-1	TGTGCCAGCAGCTTGGATGTAACGGGAGCTTTCTTT	CASSLDVTGAFF
TRBV9	TRBD1	TRBJ1-1	TGTGCCAGCAGCCCCAGACAGGGGTCGAACACTGAAGCTTTCTTT	CASSPRQGSNTEAFF
TRBV23-1	NA	TRBJ1-5	TGCGCCAGCAGTCAATCGATCCCGGCAGGTGGTAGTCAGCCCCAGCATTTT	CASSQSIPAGGSQPQHF
TRBV28	NA	TRBJ1-2	TGTGCAAGTCGGGGGGCGCGAGGCTATGGCTACACCTTC	CASRGARGYGYTF
TRBV3-1/TRBV3-2	NA	TRBJ1-1	TGTGCCAGCAGCCAAGAAGGGGTAACTGAAGCTTTCTTT	CASSQEGVTEAFF
TRBV11-1	TRBD1	TRBJ1-4	TGTGCCAGCAGACCGACCGGGACAGGCGATGAAAAACTGTTTTTT	CASRPTGTGDEKLFF
TRBV18	NA	TRBJ1-5	TGTGCCAGCTCAGACAGCAACAATCAGCCCCAGCATTTT	CASSDSNNQPQHF
TRBV9	TRBD2	TRBJ2-3	TGTGCCAGCAGCGCCAATAGCGGGGGCCCTGATACGCAGTATTTT	CASSANSGGPDTQYF
TRBV6-5	NA	TRBJ1-2	TGTGCCAGCAGTTACCAGGGAGTCAAAGGCTACACCTTC	CASSYQGVKGYTF
TRBV29-1	NA	TRBJ1-1	TGCAGCGTTGATCATAACATGAACACTGAAGCTTTCTTT	CSVDHNMNTEAFF
TRBV27	TRBD2	TRBJ2-3	TGTGCCAGCACCCCCAGCGGGGGGGGAAGCACAGATACGCAGTATTTT	CASTPSGGGSTDTQYF
TRBV28	NA	TRBJ1-1	TGTGCCAGCAGTTTATGGGGGGAAGGCACTGAAGCTTTCTTT	CASSLWGEGTEAFF
TRBV11-2	NA	TRBJ2-7	TGTGCCAGCAGCCCGAATCGGGACTCTTTCTACGAGCAGTACTTC	CASSPNRDSFYEQYF
TRBV28	NA	TRBJ1-5	TGTGCCAGCAGAGAGGACCGCATAAGGCCCCAGCATTTT	CASREDRIRPQHF
TRBV6-6	NA	TRBJ1-1	TGCGCCAGCAGTTACGGCGGGGAGGTGAACACTGAAGCTTTCTTT	CASSYGGEVNTEAFF
TRBV28	NA	TRBJ2-1	TGTGCCAGCAGTTTAGCGGGGTTCCGCAATGAGCAGTTCTTC	CASSLAGFRNEQFF
TRBV29-1	NA	TRBJ1-1	TGCAGCCTTAGGGGGAACACTGAAGCTTTCTTT	CSLRGNTEAFF
TRBV6-2/TRBV6-3	NA	TRBJ2-3	TGTGCCAGCAGTTCCCAGAGCACAGATACGCAGTATTTT	CASSSQSTDTQYF
TRBV19	TRBD1	TRBJ2-6	TGTGCCAGCATCCCGGGACAGGGGGCCAACGTCCTGACTTTC	CASIPGQGANVLTF
TRBV7-9	NA	TRBJ1-5	TGTGCCAGCAGCGGCTCAGGCAATCAGCCCCAGCATTTT	CASSGSGNQPQHF
TRBV24-1	NA	TRBJ1-4	TGTGCCACCAGTGATTCAGGGACTAATGAAAAACTGTTTTTT	CATSDSGTNEKLFF
TRBV7-9	NA	TRBJ2-7	TGTGCCAGCAGCCGAGAATTACAGGGCCACTACGAGCAGTACTTC	CASSRELQGHYEQYF
TRBV28	TRBD2	TRBJ2-5	TGTGCCAGCAGCGGGCCGGGACTAGCGGAAGAGACCCAGTACTTC	CASSGPGLAEETQYF
TRBV27	NA	TRBJ1-4	TGTGCCAGCAGTTTTATTCCCTCTGGGACACCAAATGAAAAACTGTTTTTT	CASSFIPSGTPNEKLFF
TRBV10-1	NA	TRBJ1-3	TGCGCCAGCAGTGAGGTGGACAAGTCTGGAAACACCATATATTTT	CASSEVDKSGNTIYF
TRBV18	NA	TRBJ1-1	TGTGCCAGCTCACCACCGTGGATGGGAGACACTGAAGCTTTCTTT	CASSPPWMGDTEAFF
TRBV7-9	TRBD1	TRBJ1-2	TGTGCCAGCACGCAGAGGGACAGGGGCCCTAGAAACTATGGCTACACCTTC	CASTQRDRGPRNYGYTF
TRBV21-1	NA	TRBJ1-5	TGTGCCAGCAGCAAAGAAACCGTAGGGAGACGCACCGGGACAAGCCTCAATCAGCCCCAGCATTTT	CASSKETVGRRTGTSLNQPQHF
TRBV27	TRBD1	TRBJ2-7	TGTGCCAGCAGAGCAGGGACAGGGTATAGATGGCAGTACTTC	CASRAGTGYRWQYF
TRBV11-2	NA	TRBJ2-1	TGTGCCAGCAGCTTGGACACTGCAATAAAGCAGTTCTTC	CASSLDTAIKQFF
TRBV5-5	TRBD2	TRBJ2-3	TGTGCCAGCAGCCTTGGACTAGCGGGCGGCACAGATACGCAGTATTTT	CASSLGLAGGTDTQYF